The 14 T cell receptor beta chains in this list originate from one sample, sequenced in a study of blood T cell repertoires in COVID-19. Assay used: immunoSEQ multiplex PCR; TCRdb lists only in-frame clones, some missing. The table has 80,000 or so clones, about 87% seen once. Sequenced sample: peripheral blood. These receptors originate from a human donor in a cohort sampled during active COVID-19.

The chain joins TRBV6-4 to TRBJ1-4; tentatively, D is TRBD1 (6 bases). The V end lost 6 bases, the J end lost 8 bases, and 13 bases lay between the germline ends. Germline assignment: CDR1 MRHNA and CDR2 SNTAGT. This CDR3 is built from 13 residues. The CDR3 is CASSFNQGEKLFF. The DNA for the CDR3 is TGTGCCAGCAGCTTCAATCAGGGGGAAAAACTGTTTTTT.

The chain is built from TRBV7-9 and TRBJ1-2; 9 nucleotides line up with TRBD1. Trimming removed 4 bases from V and 3 bases from J; junction bases left unmatched: 9. Germline V gives CDR1 SEHNR, CDR2 FQNEAQ (reference sequence). CDR3 length: 16 residues. The CDR3: CASSSPWTGVYYGYTF. For the CDR3, the DNA is TGTGCCAGCAGCTCGCCATGGACAGGGGTCTACTATGGCTACACCTTC.

The rearrangement uses TRBV3-1 (or the pseudogene TRBV3-2) and TRBJ2-7; 7 bases agree with TRBD1. This CDR3 has 15 amino acids. V lost 4 bases to trimming and J lost 5 bases; unmatched junction nucleotides: 11. Looked up from germline, CDR1 is LGHDT and CDR2 is YNNKEL (reference sequence). CDR3 nucleotide sequence: TGTGCCAGCAGCCGGAGCTCGAGACAGGGCGACGAGCAGTACTTC. Translation gives CASSRSSRQGDEQYF.

This chain connects TRBV7-2 to TRBJ2-1, with 10 bases matching TRBD2. CDR1 SGHTA and CDR2 FQGNSA come from the germline V gene. The trim removed 7 bases at V and 4 bases at J, leaving 19 bases unmatched. CDR3 length: 19 residues. This chain's CDR3 is CASTPFPPRLAGVYNEQFF. In nucleotides, the CDR3 is TGTGCCAGCACACCCTTTCCCCCCAGACTAGCGGGCGTGTACAATGAGCAGTTCTTC.

The chain employs TRBV28 and TRBJ2-7; possibly TRBD1 for D (5 bases). This CDR3 region has 15 residues. The germline V and J ends were trimmed by 4 bases and 2 bases, with 15 bases remaining between them. Germline lookup yields CDR1 MDHEN and CDR2 SYDVKM. The CDR3 region is CASSYVSGRTYEQYF. Here the CDR3 DNA reads TGTGCCAGCAGTTATGTGTCAGGGCGAACCTACGAGCAGTACTTC.

This clone came up a few times. The chain has TRBV25-1 and TRBJ2-5, with a tentative D call TRBD1 (5 bases). Deletions cut 3 bases from V and 4 bases from J, with 18 bases between. Germline lookup yields CDR1 MGHDK and CDR2 SYGVNS. The CDR3 length is 16 residues. The CDR3 protein is CASSDLVGGRGETQYF. CDR3 DNA sequence: TGTGCCAGCAGTGATTTGGTCGGCGGAAGGGGAGAGACCCAGTACTTC.

This clone was seen once. The chain combines TRBV19 with TRBJ1-3; 8 positions agree with TRBD1. The CDR3 covers 14 residues. Per the germline V gene, CDR1 is LNHDA and CDR2 is SQIVND (reference sequence). Germline trimming cut 4 bases from V and 2 bases from J; bases unmatched to any gene: 1. The CDR3, as DNA: TGTGCCAGTAGTACGACAGGGGCTGGAAACACCATATATTTT. Translating gives CASSTTGAGNTIYF.

The sample holds one count of this clone. The chain is built from TRBV3-1 (or the pseudogene TRBV3-2) and TRBJ2-2; D is possibly TRBD2 (6 bases). CDR1 LGHDT and CDR2 YNNKEL come from the germline V gene (reference sequence). The CDR3 loop spans 15 amino acids. The V and J ends lost 7 bases and 6 bases respectively, with 18 bases between them. The CDR3 protein is CASTLRGAISGELFF. CDR3 coding DNA: TGTGCCAGCACCCTCCGCGGGGCAATTTCCGGGGAGCTGTTTTTT.

The rearrangement links TRBV19 to TRBJ2-7, with D unclear. Trimming pared 3 bases from V and 3 bases from J, leaving 12 bases between. Germline V gene sequence: CDR1 LNHDA, CDR2 SQIVND (reference sequence). This CDR3 contains 14 residues. CDR3 region: CASSIAPNFYEQYF. The CDR3 nucleotides are TGTGCCAGTAGTATCGCCCCCAACTTCTACGAGCAGTACTTC.

V is TRBV7-9 and J is TRBJ1-4, with D possibly being TRBD1 (5 bases). The CDR3 runs 15 residues. Germline V gives CDR1 SEHNR, CDR2 FQNEAQ (reference sequence). Trimming removed 5 bases from V and 5 bases from J, with 15 bases in between. The CDR3 loop reads CASSTDSIYNEKLFF. Written as DNA, the CDR3 is TGTGCCAGCAGCACCGACAGTATCTACAATGAAAAACTGTTTTTT.

The chain is built from TRBV10-3 and TRBJ2-5; TRBD2 matches 10 bases. The ends lost 4 bases at V and 5 bases at J; junction bases unmatched: 10. The CDR3 is 16 residues long. Germline V gene sequence: CDR1 ENHRY, CDR2 SYGVKD. This chain's CDR3 is CAISGPAGGRVETQYF. The CDR3 nucleotides are TGTGCCATCAGTGGCCCAGCGGGGGGGCGTGTGGAGACCCAGTACTTC.

The chain employs TRBV23-1 and TRBJ2-1, with D maybe TRBD1 (6 bases). Being an ORF, TRBV23-1 has a function that is uncertain. The CDR3 is 14 residues long. V lost 0 bases and J lost 5, with 8 bases in between. As DNA, the CDR3 is TGCGCCAGCAGTCAATCAAACAGGGACAATGAGCAGTTCTTC. It codes for CASSQSNRDNEQFF.

The J gene is TRBJ1-1, the V gene TRBV19; D call uncertain. This CDR3 has 12 residues. V lost 9 bases to trimming and J lost 0 bases, with 8 bases between them. Germline values: CDR1 LNHDA, CDR2 SQIVND (reference sequence). The CDR3 loop is CASGRMNTEAFF. The DNA of the CDR3 is TGTGCCAGCGGGAGAATGAACACTGAAGCTTTCTTT.

The V gene is TRBV6-4, the J gene TRBJ2-2; D is perhaps TRBD1 (6 bases). V was trimmed by 7 bases and J by 0 bases, leaving 9 bases between them. This CDR3 spans 14 amino acids. The germline gives CDR1 MRHNA, CDR2 SNTAGT. The DNA of the CDR3 is TGTGCCAGCAAGGGGGACACGAACACCGGGGAGCTGTTTTTT. This translates into CASKGDTNTGELFF.